The clone carrying this T cell receptor (beta chain) was counted ten times or more. Its antigen is not known. As the template, RNA transcripts were used to amplify TCR beta CDR3 regions. HTBI primers primed a first-round RT-PCR, and a second-round multiplex PCR followed. MiXCR, run by TCRdb on the multiplex PCR reads, gives a single entry per CDR3 protein. The sample shows around 1.1 million distinct CDR3 sequences, about two fifths of them seen only once. Exclusion criteria comprised other autoimmune diseases, uncontrolled infections, pregnancy or lactation in patients. The evidence that diagnosis relied on was clinical symptoms, serum thyroxine, TRAb, thyroid ultrasound and orbital computed tomography. The CDR3 has 17 residues. V dropped 7 bases and J dropped 1; count of bases not matched to a gene: 10. CDR1 is SEHNR and CDR2 is FQNEAQ in the germline V gene (reference sequence). The data stem from a study of Graves' ophthalmopathy and Graves' hyperthyroidism. Across the study: Researchers classed hyperthyroidism as stable given no ophthalmopathy within 18 months of follow-up.

Study results and caveats: Detected in blood as well were most expanded thyroid clonotypes with frequency above 0.001.

Sequences were obtained from peripheral blood or thyroid tissue (not recorded which). The sequence came from an adult man with Graves' hyperthyroidism. The chain has TRBV7-9 and TRBJ2-5; 12 bases align to TRBD2. The CDR3: CASNYPPSGRAQETQYF. CDR3 in DNA: TGTGCCAGCAACTACCCCCCTAGCGGGAGGGCCCAAGAGACCCAGTACTTC.